This TCR beta chain was captured by sequencing in a study of T-cell memory formation after mild COVID-19. Study results and caveats: Within pre-infection memory, some responding clones were found, suggesting cross-reactive memory joined.

Comments on this clonotype: Its specificity is unknown.

TCRdb redid the calling of the 5' RACE reads with MiXCR, one entry per CDR3 protein. Of 30,000 to 50,000 distinct CDR3 sequences in the sample, 6.1% were seen once. This CDR3 comprises 14 residues. Germline CDR1 and CDR2: MGHRA and YSYEKL. The trim removed 4 bases at V and 4 bases at J, leaving 3 bases unmatched. The sequenced material came from PBMCs or a T cell subset sorted from them (not recorded which). This chain joins TRBV4-1 and TRBJ1-4; 7 positions match TRBD1. The source is an adult who had mild COVID-19 (a few samples of this study predate the infection). Cell type and time point are not known. CDR3 sequence: CASSPTGLNEKLFF. In nucleotides, the CDR3 is TGCGCCAGCAGCCCGACAGGGCTTAATGAAAAACTGTTTTTT.